The TCR beta chain under discussion was sequenced for a study of blood T cells in healthy people across ages. Broader study findings: More naive CD4+ cells and higher diversity marked long-lived donors relative to aged donors. The fall in TCR beta diversity per million T cells was roughly linear with age.

Per sample, a minimum of 6 million PBMCs were isolated. This clonotype has a handful of counts. The antigen remains undetermined. Next came a second PCR, run for about 7 to 12 cycles, which used a sample-barcoded 5' primer along with a J-beta primer mix. TCRdb recomputed calls from the 5' RACE reads with MiXCR, one row per CDR3 protein. Of hundreds of thousands of distinct CDR3 sequences listed, around 36% are singletons. Between the trimmed V and J ends, which lost 11 bases and 4 bases, there was a span of 21 bases. The CDR3 loop spans 14 amino acids. Germline V gene sequence: CDR1 MDHEN, CDR2 SYDVKM.

The sequence came from a young man in good health. The J gene is TRBJ2-7, the V gene TRBV28; maybe TRBD2 (6 bases). Specimen: blood. For the CDR3, the DNA is TGTGCCTTAGCGGTTGGCCGGGTGCGGTACGAGCAGTACTTC. This encodes CALAVGRVRYEQYF.